The subject of this entry is one T cell receptor beta chain. Its antigen is unknown. The donors (healthy individuals) were bone marrow donors. The data belong to a study of cytomegalovirus exposure and HLA in healthy donors. PCR amplification relied on 60 Vbeta primers (plus 13 Jbeta primers). Some clones are missing from TCRdb's copy, which holds only in-frame ones; the method was immunoSEQ multiplex PCR. Its listing shows 200,000 or so clones. Study-wide points: Follow-up analysis found HLA locus-dependent TCR association rates, highest for DRB1 and lowest for HLA-C. For most TCR beta V segments, an earlier analysis put the productive rate at about 87% or about 30% of the time. In vitro confirmation showed three CMV-associated chains to be CMV antigen specific.

Sequencing was carried out using PBMCs. This TCR came from a boy aged 5-17 years in good health and CMV-seronegative.

This chain's CDR3 is CASSAGLAGGLDTDTQYF. For the CDR3, the DNA is TGTGCCAGCAGTGCGGGACTAGCGGGGGGGCTGGACACAGATACGCAGTATTTT. The chain carries TRBV6-1 and TRBJ2-3; 16 nucleotides agree with TRBD2. From germline, CDR1 is MNHNS and CDR2 SASEGT. The CDR3 runs to 18 residues. The ends lost 4 bases at V and 2 bases at J; junction bases unmatched: 6.